This T cell receptor (beta chain) was observed in a study of T cells in Graves' hyperthyroidism and ophthalmopathy. CDR3 length: 15 residues. With 4 bases clipped from V and 3 bases from J, the junction kept 5 bases outside the gene matches. Participants, patients aged 18 to 65, had newly diagnosed hyperthyroidism with a duration under 2 months. TCR beta CDR3 sequences were amplified from RNA transcripts. RT-PCR in the first round (using the HTBI primer set) targeted the TCR CDR3. TCRdb reanalysed the multiplex PCR reads using MiXCR and keeps one entry per CDR3 protein. The sample includes 500,000 to 650,000 distinct CDR3 sequences, about 15% seen only once; the top ten take about 15%. Study-wide points: Most expanded thyroid clonotypes above 0.001 also appeared in blood. Ophthalmopathy was model-predicted a median around 6.1 months pre-onset.

This clonotype was counted at least ten times. Its antigen is as yet unknown. Sequences were obtained from blood. The V call is TRBV12-3 or TRBV12-4, the J call TRBJ2-5, with TRBD2 matching 10 bases. The clonotype originates from a woman in her thirties or forties with Graves' hyperthyroidism. The CDR3: CASSYPGLAKETQYF. CDR3 sequence (DNA): TGTGCCAGCAGTTACCCGGGACTAGCGAAAGAGACCCAGTACTTC.